This TCR beta chain was observed in a study of immune heterogeneity within non-small cell lung tumors. To note about this clonotype: This may be a read error, as it is one base from a much larger clone.

TCR beta CDR3 regions came from multiplex PCR with 32 forward V and 13 reverse J primers. TCRdb itself ran the multiplex PCR reads through MiXCR, one entry per CDR3 protein. In the table there are some 21,000 distinct CDR3 sequences, under 35% of which are singletons. Trimming pared 5 bases from V and 13 bases from J, leaving 17 bases between. The CDR3 has 12 amino acids. Germline V gene lookup returns CDR1 KGHSH and CDR2 LQKENI. Bulk tumor genomic DNA (around 600 ng per sample) served as template. From each primary tumor, several far-apart biopsies were obtained during surgery. Those enrolled were patients newly diagnosed with untreated non-small cell lung cancer and undergoing curative surgery. Those donating were patients (newly diagnosed with non-small cell lung cancer) who were having surgery with curative intent.

Sequenced material: lung tumor tissue. The receptor was isolated from a man between 35 and 55 years old with non-small cell lung cancer. V usage is TRBV18 and J usage is TRBJ1-2; TRBD1 might be the D (6 bases). The CDR3 nucleotides are TGTGCCAGCTCATCCAGGACAGACCTTTTCACCTTC. Translated: CASSSRTDLFTF.